This TCR beta chain stems from a study of CD8 T cells in Susac syndrome. Germline CDR1 and CDR2: SNHLY and FYNNEI. Trimming cost V 6 bases and J 0 bases, with 18 bases left between them. There are 17 residues in the CDR3. Negative isolation yielded the CD8+ and CD4+ T cells, while FACS enriched the TEMRA cells. The RNA input was about 0.45 to 1 ug, and it was reverse transcribed with random hexamers. TCRdb called the immunoSEQ multiplex PCR reads again in MiXCR, with one record for every CDR3 protein. The data contain 75,000 or so distinct CDR3 sequences, 94% of them singletons. On this clonotype itself: Its antigen is currently unknown.

Regarding the study as a whole: CD8+ clonal expansion in Susac was maximal in TEMRA cells and in active patients. A handful of Susac-specific public clones appeared in CD8+ TEMRA repertoires, and around 16 in total CD8+ repertoires.

The J gene is TRBJ2-1, the V gene TRBV2; D could derive from TRBD1 or TRBD2 (7 bases each). The sequence derives from a human donor with Susac syndrome. Sequenced material: CD8+ T cells from PBMCs. The CDR3 loop reads CASSTGEGQSSYNEQFF. The CDR3 bases are TGTGCCAGCAGCACTGGGGAGGGACAGAGCTCCTACAATGAGCAGTTCTTC. Full variable domain (remainder filled in from reference TRBV2 and TRBJ2-1): EPEVTQTPSHQVTQMGQEVILRCVPISNHLYFYWYRQILGQKVEFLVSFYNNEISEKSEIFDDQFSVERPDGSNFTLKIRSTKLEDSAMYFCASSTGEGQSSYNEQFFGPGTRLTVL.